This T cell receptor beta chain came from a study of T cell responses to AZD1222 COVID-19 vaccine. Libraries were prepared by immunoSEQ multiplex PCR; TCRdb keeps only in-frame clonotypes and omits some of them. The sample holds about 150,000 clones, 85% to 95% seen once. The CDR3 runs 13 residues. Trimming shortened V by 4 bases and J by 2 bases, and 8 bases separated the two germline ends. Looked up from germline, CDR1 is LGHDT and CDR2 is YNNKEL (reference sequence). The TCR was taken from an adult in good health. This material consisted of peripheral blood, taken on day 0 of AZD1222 vaccination. This chain connects TRBV3-1 (or the pseudogene TRBV3-2) to TRBJ1-2, with TRBD1 as a possible D gene (6 bases). In nucleotides, the CDR3 is TGTGCCAGCAGCCGACAGGTCAACTATGGCTACACCTTC. Its protein product is CASSRQVNYGYTF.